This entry features one T cell receptor beta chain sequence. Germline CDR1 reads SGHAT; CDR2 reads FQNNGV. CDR3 length: 13 residues. Trimming shortened V by 5 bases and J by 6 bases, and 11 bases separated the two germline ends. How the authors handled the data: Researchers report that nucleated cell counts were estimated from reference gene primer amplification. Some clones are missing from TCRdb's copy, which holds only in-frame ones; the method was immunoSEQ multiplex PCR. Clonal size and the V and J genes are those of that table, whereas D and trimming came from the DNA. The sample holds roughly 100,000 clones; 82% are singletons and the top ten take about 5%. This sample was taken from a study of blood T cell repertoires in COVID-19. Overall study context: Samples came from the United States, Italy and Spain, spanning acute and convalescent COVID-19. In each case, the material was cDNA or gDNA derived from T cells, B-cell-depleted T cells, or PBMCs.

The TCR sequence derives from a man in his fifties or sixties with acute or convalescent COVID-19. Sequenced: peripheral blood. The V gene is TRBV11-2, the J gene TRBJ2-1; a possible D gene is TRBD1 (5 bases). The CDR3 sequence: CASSLRQINEQFF. In DNA, the CDR3 is TGTGCCAGCAGCCTTCGACAGATCAATGAGCAGTTCTTC.